The 21 T cell receptor beta chains presented below share a single source sample, sequenced in a study of blood T cell repertoires in COVID-19. The assay was immunoSEQ multiplex PCR, and TCRdb's table has in-frame clones only and misses some. Of a few hundred thousand clones in the sample, about 81% were seen once. The material sequenced was PBMCs or T cells enriched from blood (not recorded which). These receptors were taken from a man between 40 and 49 years old who had recovered from COVID-19.

This chain connects TRBV30 to TRBJ1-6, with D possibly TRBD1 on 5 matching bases. The CDR3 loop spans 13 amino acids. Germline loops: CDR1 GTSNPN, CDR2 SVGIG (reference sequence). V was shortened by 8 bases and J by 3 bases, with 11 bases between the two germline ends. The CDR3: CARTTGYNSPLHF. The DNA for the CDR3 is TGTGCCCGGACAACAGGCTATAATTCACCCCTCCACTTT. The full variable domain, its missing parts supplied by reference TRBV30 and TRBJ1-6, is SQTIHQWPATLVQPVGSPLSLECTVEGTSNPNLYWYRQAAGRGLQLLFYSVGIGQISSEVPQNLSASRPQDRQFILSSKKLLLSDSGFYLCARTTGYNSPLHFGNGTRLTVT.

The sample holds one count of this clone. This chain links TRBV9 with TRBJ2-6; D is undetermined. Germline assignment: CDR1 SGDLS and CDR2 YYNGEE. Trimming removed 1 base at V and 1 base at J, with 3 bases between. The CDR3 consists of 14 residues. The CDR3 spells CASSVISGANVLTF. The CDR3 DNA is TGTGCCAGCAGCGTAATATCTGGGGCCAACGTCCTGACTTTC.

Concerning this clone: The same CDR3 can be traced to other DNA sequences in this sample. CDR3 nucleotides: TGTGCCAGCAGTTTAACAGTTACCTATGGCTACACCTTC. This sequence encodes CASSLTVTYGYTF. This chain uses TRBV12-3 or TRBV12-4 with TRBJ1-2; D remains unclear. Trimming left V 2 bases short and J 4 bases short, with 8 bases between. The CDR3 is 13 residues long.

This clone showed up just a few times. The V and J genes are TRBV18 and TRBJ2-5; D is possibly TRBD2 (6 bases). In germline, CDR1 is KGHSH, CDR2 LQKENI. The ends were cut back, 0 bases at V and 4 bases at J, with 9 bases in the middle. The CDR3 loop spans 14 amino acids. In nucleotides, the CDR3 is TGTGCCAGCTCACCACCGGCGGGGTTAGAGACCCAGTACTTC. Its translation: CASSPPAGLETQYF.

The genes are TRBV7-3 and TRBJ1-4; D remains unclear. Germline assignment: CDR1 SGHTA and CDR2 FQGTGA. The CDR3 sequence is 16 residues long. With 5 bases removed from V and 0 bases from J, the gap between germline ends came to 13 bases. For the CDR3, the DNA is TGTGCCAGCAGCGAATTCGGGAGGTCAACTAATGAAAAACTGTTTTTT. Protein: CASSEFGRSTNEKLFF.

This clone was detected once. This chain uses TRBV7-2 with TRBJ2-7; 8 bases map to TRBD1. From germline, CDR1 is SGHTA and CDR2 FQGNSA. This CDR3 has 16 residues. Losses at the gene ends were 3 bases for V and 3 bases for J; bases not matched to a gene: 10. The CDR3 loop reads CASSFQGTGGGYEQYF. CDR3 nucleotides: TGTGCCAGCAGCTTCCAGGGGACAGGTGGCGGCTACGAGCAGTACTTC.

The chain joins TRBV7-6 to TRBJ2-6; D perhaps matches TRBD1 (5 bases). Germline assignment: CDR1 SGHVS and CDR2 FNYEAQ. The CDR3 length is 16 residues. Trimming left V 1 base short and J 2 bases short, with 9 bases between. CDR3 bases: TGTGCCAGCAGCTTAGTGGGGCAGGCTGGGGCCAACGTCCTGACTTTC. Its protein product is CASSLVGQAGANVLTF.

In DNA form, the CDR3 reads TGTGCTAGTGGTTTGGTACGAAGCCGCCGGGACAGGGTTCTGAATGAGCAGTTCTTC. This gives the protein CASGLVRSRRDRVLNEQFF. The chain uses TRBV12-5 and TRBJ2-1; 9 bases line up with TRBD1. CDR1 is LGHNT, CDR2 FRNRAP, per germline. This CDR3 is 19 amino acids long. J was trimmed by 7 bases and V by 0 bases; bases with no gene match: 16.

This rearrangement joins TRBV11-2 to TRBJ1-1; tentatively, D is TRBD1 (6 bases). CDR3 size: 14 residues. Trimming took off 1 base at V and 4 bases at J, with 10 bases between the two ends. CDR1 and CDR2 from the germline V gene are SGHAT and FQNNGV. CDR3 loop: CASSLVQGSTEAFF. Written as DNA, the CDR3 is TGTGCCAGCAGCTTAGTACAGGGATCCACTGAAGCTTTCTTT.

The chain couples TRBV6-5 to TRBJ1-2; maybe TRBD1 (5 bases). Trimming left V 2 bases short and J 3 bases short, with 13 bases between. The CDR3 runs 15 residues. CDR1 and CDR2 from the germline V gene are MNHEY and SVGAGI. This CDR3 is CASSYGAGIDYGYTF. Here the CDR3 DNA reads TGTGCCAGCAGTTACGGGGCAGGGATCGACTATGGCTACACCTTC.

The chain combines TRBV11-1 with TRBJ2-2; D call uncertain. CDR3 length: 12 residues. The ends were cut back, 3 bases at V and 4 bases at J, with 3 bases in the middle. CDR1 and CDR2 (germline): SGHAT, FQDESV (reference sequence). The CDR3 sequence: CASSFLTGELFF. Here the CDR3 DNA reads TGTGCCAGCAGCTTTCTCACCGGGGAGCTGTTTTTT.

The chain links TRBV15 to TRBJ2-3, with 10 bases aligning to TRBD2. Germline V gene sequence: CDR1 LNHNV, CDR2 YYDKDF (reference sequence). Trimming cost V 5 bases and J 3 bases; bases outside gene matches: 8. This CDR3 spans 16 amino acids. CDR3 residues: CATSGSGGGSTDTQYF. The CDR3 region has the DNA TGTGCCACCAGCGGAAGCGGGGGGGGTTCTACAGATACGCAGTATTTT.

The genes are TRBV2 and TRBJ2-7; 10 nucleotides match TRBD1. The trim removed 6 bases at V and 5 bases at J, leaving 13 bases unmatched. Germline loops: CDR1 SNHLY, CDR2 FYNNEI. The CDR3 has 16 amino acids. CDR3 in amino acids: CASRGLDRGSRDEQYF. CDR3 sequence (DNA): TGTGCCAGCAGGGGACTGGACAGGGGGAGTAGGGACGAGCAGTACTTC.

This clone showed up just a few times. This sample also contains other DNA sequences that code for the same CDR3. The rearrangement uses TRBV5-1 and TRBJ1-1; tentative D call: TRBD1 (5 bases). V was shortened by 0 bases and J by 2 bases, with 8 bases between the two germline ends. Germline V CDR1 and CDR2: SGHRS, YFSETQ. CDR3 length: 14 amino acids. CDR3 residues: CASSLEGLNTEAFF. The CDR3 DNA sequence: TGCGCCAGCAGCTTGGAGGGGTTAAACACTGAAGCTTTCTTT.

The chain uses TRBV11-2 and TRBJ1-3; D uncertain. Trimming took off 4 bases at V and 8 bases at J, with 12 bases between the two ends. This CDR3 has 13 amino acids. The germline V gene has CDR1 SGHAT and CDR2 FQNNGV. The CDR3 nucleotides read TGTGCCAGCAGCTCATATTTCGAGGACACCATATATTTT. It specifies CASSSYFEDTIYF.

The chain employs TRBV5-1 and TRBJ1-2; TRBD1 aligns across 8 bases. CDR1 and CDR2 from the germline V gene are SGHRS and YFSETQ. This CDR3 region has 14 residues. V shed 1 base, J shed 6 bases, and the junction held 5 bases outside the gene matches. The CDR3 is CASSLNRGANGYTF. CDR3 bases: TGCGCCAGCAGCTTGAACAGGGGGGCCAATGGCTACACCTTC.

The J gene is TRBJ1-1, the V gene TRBV19; 10 nucleotides agree with TRBD1. CDR3 length: 15 residues. Per the germline V gene, CDR1 is LNHDA and CDR2 is SQIVND (reference sequence). The ends lost 2 bases at V and 1 base at J; junction bases unmatched: 1. CDR3 amino acids: CASSIWDRGNTEAFF. The CDR3 nucleotides read TGTGCCAGTAGTATATGGGACAGGGGGAACACTGAAGCTTTCTTT.

The genes are TRBV30 and TRBJ1-1; 7 bases are a match to TRBD1. The ends lost 4 bases at V and 4 bases at J; junction bases unmatched: 12. Germline CDR1 and CDR2: GTSNPN and SVGIG (reference sequence). CDR3 length: 15 residues. The CDR3 DNA is TGTGCCTGGACCGCCGGGGTAGGGGGCGTCACTGAAGCTTTCTTT. It codes for CAWTAGVGGVTEAFF. The whole variable domain, filled in from reference TRBV30 and TRBJ1-1, reads SQTIHQWPATLVQPVGSPLSLECTVEGTSNPNLYWYRQAAGRGLQLLFYSVGIGQISSEVPQNLSASRPQDRQFILSSKKLLLSDSGFYLCAWTAGVGGVTEAFFGQGTRLTVV.

This chain connects TRBV6-4 to TRBJ2-1, with a weak D call TRBD2 (5 bases). CDR3 length: 14 residues. Trimming took 2 bases from V and 8 from J, leaving 13 bases between them. Looked up from germline, CDR1 is MRHNA and CDR2 is SNTAGT. CDR3 in DNA: TGTGCCAGCAGTGACCCATTACGGACTTATGAGCAGTTCTTC. It specifies CASSDPLRTYEQFF.

The V gene is TRBV6-5, the J gene TRBJ2-7, with a possible D match to TRBD1 (5 bases). Trimming removed 2 bases at V and 1 base at J, with 12 bases between. The CDR3 length is 15 residues. Germline V gene lookup returns CDR1 MNHEY and CDR2 SVGAGI. The CDR3 DNA follows: TGTGCCAGCAGTTACGCTTGGGGCAGATCCTACGAGCAGTACTTC. Translation: CASSYAWGRSYEQYF.

The table lists this clone with a few counts. The J gene is TRBJ2-7, the V gene TRBV7-8; D may be TRBD2 (5 bases). The germline V gene has CDR1 SGHVS and CDR2 FQNEAQ. V was pared by 6 bases and J by 1 base, with 7 bases between. This CDR3 region has 12 residues. The CDR3: CASSTGSYEQYF. DNA for the CDR3: TGTGCCAGCAGTACGGGATCCTACGAGCAGTACTTC. The whole variable domain, filled in from reference TRBV7-8 and TRBJ2-7, reads GAGVSQSPRYKVAKRGQDVALRCDPISGHVSLFWYQQALGQGPEFLTYFQNEAQLDKSGLPSDRFFAERPEGSVSTLKIQRTQQEDSAVYLCASSTGSYEQYFGPGTRLTVT.